This T cell receptor (beta chain) was retrieved from a study of blood T cell repertoires in COVID-19 (TCRdb year 2020). Describing the broader study: Collaborator samples came from the United States, Italy and Spain and covered acute and convalescent phases of COVID-19. Nearly every sample came with metadata listing a de-identified subject ID, COVID-19 status, age in years and sex. The material from the prospective study consisted of cDNA or gDNA derived from T cells, B-cell-depleted T cells, or PBMCs. A freely available public database, intended as a resource for researchers studying the immune response to SARS-CoV-2, is where the repertoires were released. The dataset comprised deeply sampled blood TCRbeta repertoires from subjects exposed to, actively infected with, or recovered from COVID-19. Where available, HLA class I and class II types were taken from metadata supplied by the sample provider and were not determined by assay-based typing. Samples were obtained from the ongoing ImmuneRACE study (first 160 participants) and from approximately 1,200 subjects provided by 6 global collaborators. General study outcomes and caveats: Clinical and demographic metadata were provided uncurated, with the amount varying by source and participant.

A single count supports this clone. This clone's antigen is unknown. There are no base qualities to consult, and no much larger clone falls within one base. In the prospective study, participants were about 18 to 100 years old, resided in fewer than 25 geographic areas of the United States, and were enrolled through a virtual design. In the prospective study, cohorts were assigned on the basis of participant-reported clinical history obtained from a screening survey and a study questionnaire. Recovered participants in ImmuneRACE Cohort 3 were defined by two consecutive negative NP/OP PCR tests, clearance by a healthcare professional, or resolution of symptoms. In the prospective study, mobile phlebotomists collected whole blood, serum and a nasopharyngeal or oropharyngeal swab from each participant. Participants in the prospective study had the option to provide additional blood draws and questionnaires over a roughly 2-month period. Before DNA extraction, blood samples from the prospective study were shipped at room temperature or frozen.

Compared with germline, V lacks 5 bases and J lacks 0 bases; bases without a gene match: 7. The CDR3, cysteine through phenylalanine, is 16 amino acids long. Kept here is only the CDR3 DNA, which spans 48 bases and is read in frame from base 1. Based on the germline V gene, the CDR1 and CDR2 sequences are SGHRS and YFSETQ. TCRbeta CDR3 regions were amplified from genomic DNA by means of the immunoSEQ Assay, a bias-controlled multiplex PCR. Per the original workflow: Within the assay, amplification of reference gene primers was used to estimate how many nucleated cells each sample contained. To quantify the absolute abundance of each unique TCRbeta CDR3 rearrangement, sequence reads were collapsed and filtered. For each sample, productive Simpson clonality was calculated by taking the square root of Simpson's diversity index across productive rearrangements. Entries here come from immuneACCESS through TCRdb and include only in-frame sequences with V and J called. Some clones fail to appear in such tables; in the studies checked, an unresolved V gene covers under half of the shortfall, and the cause of the remainder is unknown. The V and J calls and clone size come from that table; D and trimming were worked out from the DNA. This sample lists 130,000 to 150,000 clones; approximately 87% were detected once. About 11% of the sample is taken by the ten largest.

The V and J genes are TRBV5-1 and TRBJ1-4; TRBD1 fits 7 bases in the junction. Sequenced: PBMCs or T cells enriched from blood (not recorded which). This sequence originates from a man aged 60 to 75 who had recovered from COVID-19. The CDR3 region has the sequence CASRRGTASTNEKLFF. Read as DNA, the sequence is TGCGCCAGCAGGAGAGGGACAGCATCAACTAATGAAAAACTGTTTTTT.